This record covers a single T cell receptor (beta chain). The CDR3 runs to 11 residues. The V and J ends lost 3 bases and 13 bases, in that order; junction bases with no gene match: 6. CDR1 SQVTM and CDR2 ANQGSEA come from the germline V gene. This record comes from a study of blood T cell repertoires in COVID-19. Study details: Researchers got acute and convalescent COVID-19 samples from the United States, Italy and Spain. PBMCs, B-cell-depleted T cells, or T cells were the source of the cDNA or gDNA that made up the material.

Authors' processing steps: Reference gene primer amplification yielded estimated nucleated cell counts. Clones were read by immunoSEQ multiplex PCR, and TCRdb kept only the in-frame ones, dropping some. That table gives V, J and clone size, and the DNA gave D and trimming. This sample carries over 10,000 clones, nearly 90% of them seen once, and the ten largest clones take about 20%. The V and J genes are TRBV29-1 and TRBJ2-4; TRBD1 aligns across 7 bases. The sample taken for sequencing was peripheral blood. This clonotype was obtained from a human donor with active COVID-19. The donor label of this sample is uncertain. The CDR3 sequence: CSVDLDRVQYF. As DNA, the CDR3 is TGCAGCGTTGATTTAGACAGGGTGCAGTACTTC.